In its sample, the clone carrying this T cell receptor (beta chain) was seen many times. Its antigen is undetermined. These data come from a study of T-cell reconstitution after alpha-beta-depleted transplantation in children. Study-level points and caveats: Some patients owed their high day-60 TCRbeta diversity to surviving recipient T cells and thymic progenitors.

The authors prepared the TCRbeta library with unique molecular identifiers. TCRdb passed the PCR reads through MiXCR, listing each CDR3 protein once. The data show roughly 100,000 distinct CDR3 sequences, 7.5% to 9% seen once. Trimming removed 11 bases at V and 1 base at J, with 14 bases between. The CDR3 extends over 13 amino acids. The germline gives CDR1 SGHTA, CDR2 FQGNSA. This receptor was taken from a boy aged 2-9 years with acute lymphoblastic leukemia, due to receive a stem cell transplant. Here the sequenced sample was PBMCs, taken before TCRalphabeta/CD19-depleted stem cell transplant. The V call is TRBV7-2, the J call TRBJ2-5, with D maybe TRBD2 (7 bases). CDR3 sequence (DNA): TGTGCCTCCTGCCGGGGGGCCCAAGAGACCCAGTACTTC. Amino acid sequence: CASCRGAQETQYF.